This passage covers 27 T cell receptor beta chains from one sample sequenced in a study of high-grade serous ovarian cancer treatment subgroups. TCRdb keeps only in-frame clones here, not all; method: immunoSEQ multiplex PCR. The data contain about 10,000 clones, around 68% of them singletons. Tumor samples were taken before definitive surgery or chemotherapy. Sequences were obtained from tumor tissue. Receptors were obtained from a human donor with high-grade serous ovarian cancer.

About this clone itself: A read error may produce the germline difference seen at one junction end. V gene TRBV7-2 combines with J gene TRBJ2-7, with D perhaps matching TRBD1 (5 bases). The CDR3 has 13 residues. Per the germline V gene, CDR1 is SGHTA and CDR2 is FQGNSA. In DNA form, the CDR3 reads TGCGCCAGCAGCCATGAGGACACCTACGAGCAGTACTTC. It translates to CASSHEDTYEQYF.

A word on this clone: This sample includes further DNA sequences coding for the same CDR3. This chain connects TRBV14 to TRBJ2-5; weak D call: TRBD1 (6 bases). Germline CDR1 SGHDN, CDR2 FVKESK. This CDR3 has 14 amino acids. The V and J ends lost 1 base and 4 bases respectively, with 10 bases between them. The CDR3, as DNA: TGTGCCAGCAGCCAAGGGGGGCCGGGAGAGACCCAGTACTTC. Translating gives CASSQGGPGETQYF.

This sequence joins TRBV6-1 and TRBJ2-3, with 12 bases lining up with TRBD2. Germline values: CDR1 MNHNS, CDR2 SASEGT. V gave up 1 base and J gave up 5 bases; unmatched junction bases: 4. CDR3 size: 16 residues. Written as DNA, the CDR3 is TGTGCCAGCAGTGAAGAGGCTAGCGGGAGGGTAGATACGCAGTATTTT. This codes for CASSEEASGRVDTQYF.

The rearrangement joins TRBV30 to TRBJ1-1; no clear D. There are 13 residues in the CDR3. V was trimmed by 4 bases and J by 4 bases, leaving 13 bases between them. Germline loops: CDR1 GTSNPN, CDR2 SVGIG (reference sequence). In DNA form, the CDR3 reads TGTGCCTGGAAAGAAGGTATGGGCACTGAAGCTTTCTTT. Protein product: CAWKEGMGTEAFF.

This chain's CDR3 is CASSFGLIPEAFF. CDR3 sequence (DNA): TGTGCCAGCAGCTTTGGACTAATACCTGAAGCTTTCTTT. The chain recombines TRBV7-2 with TRBJ1-1; D gene unclear. This CDR3 comprises 13 residues. With 3 bases removed from V and 6 bases from J, the gap between germline ends came to 11 bases. Germline lookup yields CDR1 SGHTA and CDR2 FQGNSA.

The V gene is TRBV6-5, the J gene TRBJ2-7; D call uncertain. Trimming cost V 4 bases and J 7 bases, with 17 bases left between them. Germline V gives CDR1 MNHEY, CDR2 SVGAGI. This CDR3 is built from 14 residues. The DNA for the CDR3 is TGTGCCAGCAGTTCCGTTTATCCCTACGATGAGCAGTACTTC. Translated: CASSSVYPYDEQYF.

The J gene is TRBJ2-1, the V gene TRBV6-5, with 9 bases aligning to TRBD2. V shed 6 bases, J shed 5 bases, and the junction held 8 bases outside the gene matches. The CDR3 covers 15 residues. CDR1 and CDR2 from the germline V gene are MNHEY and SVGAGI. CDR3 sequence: CASSLNQRGDNEQFF. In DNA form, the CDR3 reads TGTGCCAGCAGCCTCAACCAGCGGGGGGACAATGAGCAGTTCTTC.

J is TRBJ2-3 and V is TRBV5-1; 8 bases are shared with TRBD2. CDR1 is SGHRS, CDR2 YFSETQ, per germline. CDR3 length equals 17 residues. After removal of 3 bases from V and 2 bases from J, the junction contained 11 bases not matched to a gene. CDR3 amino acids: CASSSRGGKRSTDTQYF. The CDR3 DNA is TGCGCCAGCAGCTCGCGCGGGGGGAAGAGATCCACAGATACGCAGTATTTT.

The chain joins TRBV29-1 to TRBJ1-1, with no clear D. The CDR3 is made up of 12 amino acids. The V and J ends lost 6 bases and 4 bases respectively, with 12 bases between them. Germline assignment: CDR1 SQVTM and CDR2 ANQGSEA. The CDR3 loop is CSVRWSGTEAFF. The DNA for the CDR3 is TGCAGCGTCCGTTGGAGTGGCACTGAAGCTTTCTTT.

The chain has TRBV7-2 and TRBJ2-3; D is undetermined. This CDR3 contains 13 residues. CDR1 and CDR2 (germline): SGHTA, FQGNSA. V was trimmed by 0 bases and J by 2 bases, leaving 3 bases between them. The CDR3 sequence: CASSLANTDTQYF. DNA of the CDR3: TGTGCCAGCAGCTTAGCGAACACAGATACGCAGTATTTT.

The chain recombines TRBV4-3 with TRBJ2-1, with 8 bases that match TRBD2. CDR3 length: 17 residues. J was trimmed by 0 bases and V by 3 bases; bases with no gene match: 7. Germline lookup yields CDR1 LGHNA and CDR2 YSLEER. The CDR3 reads CASSHPSSGSSYNEQFF. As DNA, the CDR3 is TGCGCCAGCAGCCATCCCTCCAGCGGGAGCTCCTACAATGAGCAGTTCTTC.

CDR3 DNA: TGCAGCGTTGAAGATCGAACTAGCGGGAGGGTACGAGATACGCAGTATTTT. Translated: CSVEDRTSGRVRDTQYF. The V and J genes are TRBV29-1 and TRBJ2-3, with TRBD2 identical over 13 bases. Germline-derived CDR1 and CDR2 are SQVTM and ANQGSEA. The junction had 8 bases not matched to a gene; V was cut back by 0 bases and J by 5 bases. CDR3 length equals 17 residues.

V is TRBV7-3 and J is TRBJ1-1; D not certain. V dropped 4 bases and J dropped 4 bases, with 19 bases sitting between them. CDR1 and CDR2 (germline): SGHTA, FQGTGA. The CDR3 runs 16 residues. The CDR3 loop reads CASSYPYGVQFTEAFF. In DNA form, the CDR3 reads TGTGCCAGCAGCTACCCCTACGGGGTTCAGTTCACTGAAGCTTTCTTT.

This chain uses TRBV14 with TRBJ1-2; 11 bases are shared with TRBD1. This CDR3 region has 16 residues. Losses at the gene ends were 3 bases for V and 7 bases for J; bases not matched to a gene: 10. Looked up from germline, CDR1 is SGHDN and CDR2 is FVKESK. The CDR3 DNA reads TGTGCCAGCAGCCACCCTTTGGGACAGGGGGATTCTGGCTACACCTTC. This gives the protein CASSHPLGQGDSGYTF.

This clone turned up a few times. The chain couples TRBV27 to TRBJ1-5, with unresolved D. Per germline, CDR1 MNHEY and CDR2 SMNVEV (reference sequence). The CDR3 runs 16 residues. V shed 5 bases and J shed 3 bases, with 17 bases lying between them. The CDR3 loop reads CASSPSVQTVNQPQHF. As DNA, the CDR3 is TGTGCCAGCAGTCCCTCGGTCCAGACGGTCAATCAGCCCCAGCATTTT.

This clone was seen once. CDR3 sequence: CASSPGGGSSYEQYF. In DNA form, the CDR3 reads TGCGCCAGCAGCCCAGGGGGCGGAAGCTCCTACGAGCAGTACTTC. V gene TRBV4-3 combines with J gene TRBJ2-7; 8 positions match TRBD1. CDR3 length: 15 residues. V shed 4 bases and J 0 bases; nucleotides not matched to a gene: 5. Per germline, CDR1 LGHNA and CDR2 YSLEER.

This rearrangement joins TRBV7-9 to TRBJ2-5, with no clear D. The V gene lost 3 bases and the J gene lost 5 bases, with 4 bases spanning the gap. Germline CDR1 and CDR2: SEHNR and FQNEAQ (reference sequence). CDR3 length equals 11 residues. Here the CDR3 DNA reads TGTGCCAGCAGCTTCGGTGAGACCCAGTACTTC. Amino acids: CASSFGETQYF.

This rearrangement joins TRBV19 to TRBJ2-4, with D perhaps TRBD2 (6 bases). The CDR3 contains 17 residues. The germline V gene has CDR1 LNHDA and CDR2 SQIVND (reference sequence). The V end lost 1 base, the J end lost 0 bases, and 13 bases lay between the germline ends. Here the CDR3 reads CASSIVLSGEAKNIQYF. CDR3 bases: TGTGCCAGTAGTATAGTATTGTCGGGGGAAGCCAAAAACATTCAGTACTTC.

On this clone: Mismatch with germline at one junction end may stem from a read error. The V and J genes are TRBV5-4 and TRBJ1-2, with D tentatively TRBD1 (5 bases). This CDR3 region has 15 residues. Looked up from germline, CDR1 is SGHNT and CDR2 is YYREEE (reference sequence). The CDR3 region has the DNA TGCGCCAGCAGCCCTGGAGGGGCCGCTGTCTATGGCTACACCTTC. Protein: CASSPGGAAVYGYTF.

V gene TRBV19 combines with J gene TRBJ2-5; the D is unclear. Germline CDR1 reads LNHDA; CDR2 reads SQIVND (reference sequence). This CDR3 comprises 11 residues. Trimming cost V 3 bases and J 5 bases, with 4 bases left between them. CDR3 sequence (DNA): TGTGCCAGTAGTATGACGGAGACCCAGTACTTC. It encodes CASSMTETQYF.

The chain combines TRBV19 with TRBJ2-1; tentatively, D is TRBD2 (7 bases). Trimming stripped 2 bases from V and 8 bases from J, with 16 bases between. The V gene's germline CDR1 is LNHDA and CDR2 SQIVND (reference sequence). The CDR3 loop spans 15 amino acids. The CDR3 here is CASSIRGRASHEQFF. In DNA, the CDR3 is TGTGCCAGTAGTATAAGGGGGAGGGCCTCGCATGAGCAGTTCTTC.

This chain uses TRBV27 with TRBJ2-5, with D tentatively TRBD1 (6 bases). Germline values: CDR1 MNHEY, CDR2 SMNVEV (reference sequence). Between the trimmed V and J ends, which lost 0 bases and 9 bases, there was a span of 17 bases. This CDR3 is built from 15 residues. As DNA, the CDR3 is TGTGCCAGCAGTTTATCGAGGGGCAGGGGATCGGCCCAGTACTTC. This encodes CASSLSRGRGSAQYF.

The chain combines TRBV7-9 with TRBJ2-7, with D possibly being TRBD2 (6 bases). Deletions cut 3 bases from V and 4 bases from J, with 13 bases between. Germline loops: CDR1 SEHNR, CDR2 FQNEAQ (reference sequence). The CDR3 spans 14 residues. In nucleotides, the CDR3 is TGTGCCAGCAGCTTTGGGCGGGGTGGGTACGAGCAGTACTTC. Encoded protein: CASSFGRGGYEQYF.

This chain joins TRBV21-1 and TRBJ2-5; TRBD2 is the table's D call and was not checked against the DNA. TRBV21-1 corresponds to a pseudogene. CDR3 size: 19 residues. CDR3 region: CASSNSTGTAGTSGLTQYF. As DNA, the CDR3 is TGTGCCAGCAGCAATTCAACCGGGACGGCCGGGACTAGCGGGTTGACCCAGTACTTC.

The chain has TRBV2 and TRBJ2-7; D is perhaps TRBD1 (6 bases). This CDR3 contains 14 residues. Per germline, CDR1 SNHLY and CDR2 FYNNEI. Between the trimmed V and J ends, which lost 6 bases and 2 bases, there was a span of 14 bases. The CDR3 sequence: CASSPGQPTYEQYF. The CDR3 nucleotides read TGTGCCAGCAGCCCGGGACAACCAACCTACGAGCAGTACTTC. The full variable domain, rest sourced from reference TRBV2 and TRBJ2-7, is EPEVTQTPSHQVTQMGQEVILRCVPISNHLYFYWYRQILGQKVEFLVSFYNNEISEKSEIFDDQFSVERPDGSNFTLKIRSTKLEDSAMYFCASSPGQPTYEQYFGPGTRLTVT.

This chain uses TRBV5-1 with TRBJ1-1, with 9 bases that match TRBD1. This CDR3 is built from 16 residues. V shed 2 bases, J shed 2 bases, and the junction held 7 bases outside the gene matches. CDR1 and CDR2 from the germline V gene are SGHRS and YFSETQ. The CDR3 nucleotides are TGCGCCAGCAGCTTACAGGGGGCGCGGAGTAACACTGAAGCTTTCTTT. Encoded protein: CASSLQGARSNTEAFF. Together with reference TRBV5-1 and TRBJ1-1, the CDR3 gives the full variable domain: KAGVTQTPRYLIKTRGQQVTLSCSPISGHRSVSWYQQTPGQGLQFLFEYFSETQRNKGNFPGRFSGRQFSNSRSEMNVSTLELGDSALYLCASSLQGARSNTEAFFGQGTRLTVV.

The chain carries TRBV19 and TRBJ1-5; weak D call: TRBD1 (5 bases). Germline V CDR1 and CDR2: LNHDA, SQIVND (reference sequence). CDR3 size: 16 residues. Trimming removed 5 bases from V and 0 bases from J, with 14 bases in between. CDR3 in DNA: TGTGCCAGTAGTCCCCGGGACGGGTATAGCAATCAGCCCCAGCATTTT. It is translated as CASSPRDGYSNQPQHF.